This T cell receptor beta chain was identified during a study of cytomegalovirus exposure and HLA in healthy donors. The study's findings and limits: Among immune exposure information, only CMV serostatus was available.

This CDR3 contains 14 residues. V lost 7 bases and J lost 4; bases outside the gene matches: 7. Germline CDR1 is ENHRY and CDR2 is SYGVKD. A remark on this clone: Its target is not known.

It was with 60 Vbeta and 13 Jbeta primers that the PCR ran. Sequencing was performed with immunoSEQ multiplex PCR; in TCRdb, only in-frame clones are kept and a portion is missing. The sample shows 110,000 to 150,000 clones, around three quarters of them seen only once. V and J are TRBV10-3 and TRBJ1-2; 9 nucleotides line up with TRBD1. Input material: PBMCs. The TCR originated in a man aged 35-49 years in good health and CMV-seronegative. The CDR3 region is CAITQGTGSYGYTF. The DNA for the CDR3 is TGTGCCATCACCCAGGGGACAGGGAGCTATGGCTACACCTTC.